The source of this TCR beta chain is a study of human T cells and chemical hapten exposure. Study information: Patients, largely female, had alopecia areata, totalis or universalis. Study-level results: Expanded TCR counts at PT1 were positively correlated with the patch test score. Expanded TCRs clustered into significantly more large CDR3 similarity groups than controls, the analysis revealed.

The study used a library that attached unique molecular identifiers to individual cDNA molecules. TCRdb recomputed calls from the reads with MiXCR, one row per CDR3 protein. The sample consists of about 2,500 distinct CDR3 sequences, 35% to 50% of them appearing once. The treatment denotes: therapeutic diphenylcyclopropenone sensitization with weekly scalp DPC. Unfractionated whole blood served as the source for total RNA extraction. Of note for this clonotype: Its antigen is still unknown.

Sequences were derived from whole blood, sampled before DPC sensitization or 2, 6, or about 24 weeks after (not recorded which). This sequence was found in an adult with alopecia areata. Some clones in this sample may be carry-over from other donors' samples. This table probably holds off-target reads from a library built for another chain.

The CDR3 reads CASSLTGTADYTDTQYF. The CDR3 DNA sequence: TGTGCCAGCAGCTTAACCGGGACAGCCGATTACACAGATACGCAGTATTTT. The rearrangement links TRBV7-3 to TRBJ2-3, with 7 bases identical to TRBD1. The junction had 8 bases not matched to a gene; V was cut back by 0 bases and J by 2 bases. This CDR3 has 17 residues. Germline CDR1 SGHTA, CDR2 FQGTGA.